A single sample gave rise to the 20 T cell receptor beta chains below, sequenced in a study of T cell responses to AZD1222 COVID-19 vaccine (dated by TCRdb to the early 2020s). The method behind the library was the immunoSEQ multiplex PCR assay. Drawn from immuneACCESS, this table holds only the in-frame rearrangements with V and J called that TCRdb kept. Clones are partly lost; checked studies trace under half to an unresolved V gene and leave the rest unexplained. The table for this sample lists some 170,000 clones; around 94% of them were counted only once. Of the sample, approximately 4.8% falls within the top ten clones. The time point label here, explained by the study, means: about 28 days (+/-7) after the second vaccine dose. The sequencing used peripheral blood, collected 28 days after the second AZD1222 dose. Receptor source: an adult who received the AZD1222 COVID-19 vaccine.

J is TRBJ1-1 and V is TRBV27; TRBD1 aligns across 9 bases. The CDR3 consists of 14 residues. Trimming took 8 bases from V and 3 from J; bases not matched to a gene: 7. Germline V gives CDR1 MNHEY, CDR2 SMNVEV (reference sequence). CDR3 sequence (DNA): TGTGCCAGCGTCAACAGGGGGCTGGACACTGAAGCTTTCTTT. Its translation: CASVNRGLDTEAFF.

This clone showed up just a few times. DNA for the CDR3: TGTGCCAGCAGAACCGGGACAGGGTTTGGCTACACCTTC. Its translation is CASRTGTGFGYTF. V usage is TRBV6-5 and J usage is TRBJ1-2; 9 nucleotides align to TRBD1. The V segment lost 6 bases and the J segment 7 bases; nucleotides outside the gene matches: 6. Per germline, CDR1 MNHEY and CDR2 SVGAGI. The CDR3 covers 13 residues.

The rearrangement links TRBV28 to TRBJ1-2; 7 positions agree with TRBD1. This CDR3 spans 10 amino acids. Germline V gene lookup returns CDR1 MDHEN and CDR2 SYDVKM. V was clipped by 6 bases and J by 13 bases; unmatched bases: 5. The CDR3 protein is CASSFGTVTF. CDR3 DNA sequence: TGTGCCAGCAGCTTTGGGACAGTCACCTTC.

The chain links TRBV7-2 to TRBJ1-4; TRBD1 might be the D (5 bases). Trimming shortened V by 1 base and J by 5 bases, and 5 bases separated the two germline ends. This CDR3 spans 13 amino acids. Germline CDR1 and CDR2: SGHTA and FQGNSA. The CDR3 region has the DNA TGTGCCAGCAGCTTAGACAGGAATGAAAAACTGTTTTTT. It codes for CASSLDRNEKLFF. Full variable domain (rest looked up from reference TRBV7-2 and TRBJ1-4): GAGVSQSPSNKVTEKGKDVELRCDPISGHTALYWYRQSLGQGLEFLIYFQGNSAPDKSGLPSDRFSAERTGGSVSTLTIQRTQQEDSAVYLCASSLDRNEKLFFGSGTQLSVL.

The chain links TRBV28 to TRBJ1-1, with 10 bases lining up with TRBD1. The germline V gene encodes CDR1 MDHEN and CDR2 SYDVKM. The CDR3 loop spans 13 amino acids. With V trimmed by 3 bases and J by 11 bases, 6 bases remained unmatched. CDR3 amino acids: CASSLGQGTRAFF. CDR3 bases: TGTGCCAGCAGTTTGGGACAGGGGACTAGGGCTTTCTTT.

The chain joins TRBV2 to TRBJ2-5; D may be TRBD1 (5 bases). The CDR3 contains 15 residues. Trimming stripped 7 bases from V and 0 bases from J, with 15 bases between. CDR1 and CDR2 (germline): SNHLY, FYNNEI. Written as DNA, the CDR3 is TGTGCCAGCAATGAGCAGGGTGAGAACCAAGAGACCCAGTACTTC. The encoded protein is CASNEQGENQETQYF.

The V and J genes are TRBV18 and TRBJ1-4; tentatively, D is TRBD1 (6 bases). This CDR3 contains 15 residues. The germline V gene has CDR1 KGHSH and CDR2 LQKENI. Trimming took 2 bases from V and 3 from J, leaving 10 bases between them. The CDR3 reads CASSPGGVSNEKLFF. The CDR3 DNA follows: TGTGCCAGCTCACCAGGGGGCGTATCTAATGAAAAACTGTTTTTT. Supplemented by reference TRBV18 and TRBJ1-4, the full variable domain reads NAGVMQNPRHLVRRRGQEARLRCSPMKGHSHVYWYRQLPEEGLKFMVYLQKENIIDESGMPKERFSAEFPKEGPSILRIQQVVRGDSAAYFCASSPGGVSNEKLFFGSGTQLSVL.

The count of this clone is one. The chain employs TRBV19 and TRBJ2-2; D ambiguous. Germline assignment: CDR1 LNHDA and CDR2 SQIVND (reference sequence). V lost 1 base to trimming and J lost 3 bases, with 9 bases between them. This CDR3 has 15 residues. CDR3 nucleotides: TGTGCCAGTAGTATAGGACGCTCCCACACCGGGGAGCTGTTTTTT. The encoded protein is CASSIGRSHTGELFF. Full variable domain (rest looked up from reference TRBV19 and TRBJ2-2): DGGITQSPKYLFRKEGQNVTLSCEQNLNHDAMYWYRQDPGQGLRLIYYSQIVNDFQKGDIAEGYSVSREKKESFPLTVTSAQKNPTAFYLCASSIGRSHTGELFFGEGSRLTVL.

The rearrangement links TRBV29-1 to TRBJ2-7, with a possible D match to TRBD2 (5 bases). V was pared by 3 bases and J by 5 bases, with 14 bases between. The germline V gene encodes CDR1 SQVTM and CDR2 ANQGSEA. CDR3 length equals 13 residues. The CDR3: CSVDKDSSNEQYF. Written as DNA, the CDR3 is TGCAGCGTTGACAAGGACTCGAGCAACGAGCAGTACTTC.

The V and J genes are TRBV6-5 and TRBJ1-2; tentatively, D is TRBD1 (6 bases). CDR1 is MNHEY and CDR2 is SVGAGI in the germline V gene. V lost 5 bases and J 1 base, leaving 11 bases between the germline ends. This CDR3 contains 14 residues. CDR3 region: CASSHRAHNYGYTF. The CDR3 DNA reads TGTGCCAGCAGTCACAGGGCCCATAACTATGGCTACACCTTC.

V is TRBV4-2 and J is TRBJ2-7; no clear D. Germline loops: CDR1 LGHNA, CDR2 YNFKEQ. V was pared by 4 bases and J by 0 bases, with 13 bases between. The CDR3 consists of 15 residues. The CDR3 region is CASSREATSSYEQYF. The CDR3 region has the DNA TGTGCCAGCAGCCGCGAGGCGACAAGCTCCTACGAGCAGTACTTC.

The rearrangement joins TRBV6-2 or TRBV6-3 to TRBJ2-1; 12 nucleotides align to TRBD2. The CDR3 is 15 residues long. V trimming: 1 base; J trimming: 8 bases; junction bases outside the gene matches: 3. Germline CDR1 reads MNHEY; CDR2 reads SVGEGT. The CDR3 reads CASSYWTSGADEQFF. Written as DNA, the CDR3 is TGTGCCAGCAGTTACTGGACTAGCGGGGCCGATGAGCAGTTCTTC.

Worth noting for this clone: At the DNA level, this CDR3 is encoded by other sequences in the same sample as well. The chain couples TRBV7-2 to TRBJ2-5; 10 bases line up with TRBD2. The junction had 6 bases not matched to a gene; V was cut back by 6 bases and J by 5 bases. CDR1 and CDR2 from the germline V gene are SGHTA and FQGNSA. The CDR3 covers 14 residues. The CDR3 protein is CASSLAGAGETQYF. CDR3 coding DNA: TGTGCCAGCAGTCTAGCGGGAGCGGGGGAGACCCAGTACTTC.

The CDR3 sequence is CASSAQDRGLTEAFF. CDR3 sequence (DNA): TGTGCCAGTAGTGCCCAGGACAGGGGGCTTACTGAAGCTTTCTTT. The rearrangement uses TRBV19 and TRBJ1-1; 11 bases line up with TRBD1. From germline, CDR1 is LNHDA and CDR2 SQIVND (reference sequence). The CDR3 spans 15 residues. The J segment lost 5 bases and the V segment lost 5 bases, leaving 7 bases of the junction unmatched.

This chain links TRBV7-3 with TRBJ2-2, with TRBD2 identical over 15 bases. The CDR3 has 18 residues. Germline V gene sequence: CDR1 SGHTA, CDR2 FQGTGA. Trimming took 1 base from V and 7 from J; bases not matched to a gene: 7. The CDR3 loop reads CASSLRGLAGGYGGELFF. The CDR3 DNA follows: TGTGCCAGCAGCTTAAGAGGACTAGCGGGAGGGTATGGCGGGGAGCTGTTTTTT.

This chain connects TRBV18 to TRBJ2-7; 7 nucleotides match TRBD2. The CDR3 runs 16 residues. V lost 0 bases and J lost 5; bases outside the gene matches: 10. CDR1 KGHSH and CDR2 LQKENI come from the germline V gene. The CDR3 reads CASSPPSLGRGDEQYF. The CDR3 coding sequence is TGTGCCAGCTCACCACCTAGCTTAGGGAGGGGAGACGAGCAGTACTTC.

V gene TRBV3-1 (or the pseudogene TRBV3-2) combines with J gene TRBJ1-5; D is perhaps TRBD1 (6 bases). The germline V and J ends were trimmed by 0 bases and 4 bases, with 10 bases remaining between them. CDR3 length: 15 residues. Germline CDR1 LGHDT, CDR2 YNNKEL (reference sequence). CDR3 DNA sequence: TGTGCCAGCAGCCAAGATAGGGGGGGGAATCAGCCCCAGCATTTT. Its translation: CASSQDRGGNQPQHF.

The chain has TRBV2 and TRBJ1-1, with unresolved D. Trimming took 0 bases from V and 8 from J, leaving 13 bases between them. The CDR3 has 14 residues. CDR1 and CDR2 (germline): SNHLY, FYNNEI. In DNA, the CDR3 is TGTGCCAGCAGTGAAGCGCTTCTTTCGGGGGAAGCTTTCTTT. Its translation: CASSEALLSGEAFF.

The CDR3, as DNA: TGTGCCAGCAGGTCAGGGGGCGACTATGGCTACACCTTC. It codes for CASRSGGDYGYTF. The V call is TRBV2, the J call TRBJ1-2, with 8 bases aligning to TRBD1. The length of the CDR3 is 13 residues. Germline V gene data show CDR1 as SNHLY and CDR2 as FYNNEI. The J segment lost 3 bases and the V segment lost 6 bases, leaving 3 bases of the junction unmatched. Full variable domain (missing parts from reference TRBV2 and TRBJ1-2): EPEVTQTPSHQVTQMGQEVILRCVPISNHLYFYWYRQILGQKVEFLVSFYNNEISEKSEIFDDQFSVERPDGSNFTLKIRSTKLEDSAMYFCASRSGGDYGYTFGSGTRLTVV.

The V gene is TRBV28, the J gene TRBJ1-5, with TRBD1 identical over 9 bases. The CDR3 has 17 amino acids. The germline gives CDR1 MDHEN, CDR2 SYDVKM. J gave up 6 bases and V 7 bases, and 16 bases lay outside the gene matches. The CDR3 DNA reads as TGTGCCAGCAATCCCGGGGGGGGACAGGGCCCTGGTCAGCCCCAGCATTTT. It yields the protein CASNPGGGQGPGQPQHF.